This T cell receptor (beta chain) was recorded in a study of blood T cell repertoires in COVID-19. Study-level background: T cells, B-cell-depleted T cells, or PBMCs supplied cDNA or gDNA.

Using immunoSEQ multiplex PCR, the repertoire was profiled, and TCRdb retains in-frame clones only, with some absent. This sample has 180,000 or so clones; roughly 86% occur once, and the top ten carry roughly 7%. There are 15 residues in the CDR3. CDR1 MNHEY and CDR2 SVGAGI come from the germline V gene. The J segment lost 2 bases and the V segment lost 6 bases, leaving 7 bases of the junction unmatched. The chain links TRBV6-5 to TRBJ2-3, with TRBD2 matching 8 bases. The receptor was isolated from a woman aged 80 or over in a cohort sampled during active or convalescent COVID-19. The sample comprised peripheral blood. The DNA for the CDR3 is TGTGCCAGCAGCTCCGGGACTAGGGTCACAGATACGCAGTATTTT. Its protein product is CASSSGTRVTDTQYF.